The rows below give T cell receptor beta chains drawn from one sample of a study of blood T cell repertoires in COVID-19. Method: immunoSEQ multiplex PCR; TCRdb's copy keeps in-frame clones and lacks some. The table lists about 120,000 clones, 75% to 90% of them singletons. The material sequenced was peripheral blood. These receptors were collected from a man in his sixties or seventies with active or convalescent COVID-19. CDR3s include the opening cysteine and the closing phenylalanine or tryptophan. The order of the fields is V gene, CDR3 length, D gene, J gene, CDR3 protein, CDR3 DNA. D genes are given only for firm matches.

>TRBV3-1/TRBV3-2|13|NA|TRBJ2-2
CASSQGASGELFF
TGTGCCAGCAGCCAAGGCGCCTCCGGGGAGCTGTTTTTT
>TRBV7-8|18|TRBD1|TRBJ1-2
CASSLSPTGEGFRYGYTF
TGTGCCAGCAGCTTATCCCCGACAGGGGAAGGATTTAGATATGGCTACACCTTC
>TRBV28|14|NA|TRBJ1-1
CASSLSGKNTEAFF
TGTGCCAGCAGTTTATCAGGGAAGAACACTGAAGCTTTCTTT
>TRBV2|14|NA|TRBJ1-4
CASSERQGNEKLFF
TGTGCCAGCAGTGAACGGCAGGGGAATGAAAAACTGTTTTTT
>TRBV28|15|NA|TRBJ1-3
CASSSSDKIGNTIYF
TGTGCCAGCAGTTCCTCCGACAAAATTGGAAACACCATATATTTT
>TRBV6-5|15|TRBD1|TRBJ1-4
CASSRTQGVREKLFF
TGTGCCAGCAGCCGAACACAGGGGGTTCGCGAAAAACTGTTTTTT
>TRBV24-1|17|TRBD2|TRBJ2-1
CATSDQMLAGGRDEQFF
TGTGCCACCAGTGATCAAATGCTAGCGGGAGGAAGGGATGAGCAGTTCTTC
>TRBV29-1|13|NA|TRBJ2-3
CSVKQLFTDTQYF
TGCAGCGTGAAACAGTTGTTCACAGATACGCAGTATTTT
>TRBV24-1|13|NA|TRBJ1-1
CATREDTNTEAFF
TGTGCCACCAGAGAAGACACGAACACTGAAGCTTTCTTT
>TRBV5-4|16|TRBD1|TRBJ2-7
CASSVLSGTDAYEQYF
TGTGCCAGCAGCGTACTTTCGGGGACAGATGCCTACGAGCAGTACTTC
>TRBV4-1|16|TRBD2|TRBJ2-1
CASSQDAGTSGGKQFF
TGCGCCAGCAGCCAAGATGCCGGGACTAGCGGTGGGAAGCAGTTCTTC
>TRBV6-6|15|NA|TRBJ1-6
CASTLQGQGNSPLHF
TGTGCCAGCACTCTACAGGGTCAGGGGAATTCACCCCTCCACTTT
>TRBV27|14|NA|TRBJ1-1
CASSFTGVDTEAFF
TGTGCCAGCAGTTTTACTGGTGTGGACACTGAAGCTTTCTTT
>TRBV6-5|14|NA|TRBJ1-3
CASRDSLSGNTIYF
TGTGCCAGCAGGGACTCCCTCTCTGGAAACACCATATATTTT
>TRBV5-1|15|TRBD2|TRBJ2-1
CASSRLAGAGNEQFF
TGCGCCAGCAGCCGTTTAGCGGGAGCGGGGAATGAGCAGTTCTTC
>TRBV29-1|12|NA|TRBJ2-3
CSVLASADTQYF
TGCAGCGTACTGGCTAGTGCAGATACGCAGTATTTT
>TRBV3-1/TRBV3-2|17|TRBD1|TRBJ2-7
CASSPFRKDRGTYEQYF
TGTGCCAGCAGCCCATTTCGGAAGGACAGGGGTACCTACGAGCAGTACTTC
>TRBV4-1|16|TRBD1|TRBJ2-1
CASSQPQGEFTNEQFF
TGCGCCAGCAGCCAGCCTCAGGGGGAGTTTACAAATGAGCAGTTCTTC
>TRBV28|15|TRBD1|TRBJ2-7
CASGLDRGPAYEQYF
TGTGCCAGCGGACTCGACAGGGGGCCTGCCTACGAGCAGTACTTC